Shown below are 28 T cell receptor beta chains from a single sample sequenced in a study of tumor and adjacent non-tumor tissue in lung cancer. TCRbeta libraries were built with three rounds of nested PCR, modified from ARM-PCR. TCRdb recomputed calls from the multiplex PCR reads with MiXCR, one row per CDR3 protein. This table holds about 67,000 distinct CDR3 sequences, more than 65% found once. The template was RNA from unsorted bulk tissue. Distant lung tissue was collected more than 3 cm away from the tumor edge. Sequenced: distant non-tumor lung tissue. Receptors originate from a man aged 60-69 years with non-small cell lung cancer.

Concerning this clonotype itself: Germline is not matched at one junction end, which may reflect a read error. CDR3 amino acids: CVSSFRQSNSHLHF. CDR3 nucleotides: TGTGTCAGCAGTTTCCGACAGAGTAATTCACACCTCCACTTT. The chain joins TRBV6-5 to TRBJ1-6, with D maybe TRBD1 (5 bases). CDR3 length: 14 amino acids. Germline CDR1 and CDR2: MNHEY and SVGAGI.

Remarks on this clonotype: The CDR3 end shows no conserved phenylalanine or tryptophan, and so a read error is likely. This CDR3 reads CASSHGLAGAEQSTDTQYL. The CDR3 nucleotides are TGTGCCAGCAGCCACGGACTAGCTGGAGCCGAGCAATCCACAGATACGCAGTATTTA. V and J are TRBV4-2 and TRBJ2-3; TRBD2 aligns across 8 bases. The CDR3 has 19 amino acids. Germline V lookup: CDR1 LGHNA, CDR2 YNFKEQ. V shed 3 bases and J 2 bases; nucleotides not matched to a gene: 16.

Details on this clonotype: A read error is likely, as this CDR3 ends without the conserved phenylalanine or tryptophan. The gene calls are TRBV4-1 and TRBJ1-5; a possible D gene is TRBD1 (5 bases). In germline, CDR1 is MGHRA, CDR2 YSYEKL. The CDR3 has 15 residues. In nucleotides, the CDR3 is TGCGCCTGCAGCCCGGAGGGAGGGAGGGGTCAGCCCCAGCATATT. Protein product: CACSPEGGRGQPQHI.

Comments on this clonotype: The junction shows a germline mismatch at one end, possibly a read error. This chain connects TRBV5-4 to TRBJ2-5, with TRBD2 identical over 10 bases. The CDR3 spans 14 residues. Per germline, CDR1 SGHNT and CDR2 YYREEE (reference sequence). In DNA, the CDR3 is TGTGCCAGCAGCTTAGCGGGAGGGGAAGAGACCCAGTGCTTC. It translates to CASSLAGGEETQCF.

This clonotype was detected a few times. One base away lies a much larger clone, so this may be a sequencing read error. The rearrangement joins TRBV28 to TRBJ2-7; D is perhaps TRBD1 or TRBD2 (5 bases each). The V gene's germline CDR1 is MDHEN and CDR2 SYDVKM. The CDR3 has 16 amino acids. The CDR3 sequence is CTSSLRPGHWTYEQYF. CDR3 DNA sequence: TGTACCAGCAGTTTACGTCCGGGGCATTGGACCTACGAGCAGTACTTC.

About this clonotype: The junction departs from the called germline gene at one end, perhaps through a read error. The gene calls are TRBV12-3 or TRBV12-4 and TRBJ2-3, with unresolved D. The CDR3 spans 14 residues. In DNA, the CDR3 is TGTGCCAGCAGCTTAGGACCGTTCACAGATACGCAGTATTTT. Amino acid sequence: CASSLGPFTDTQYF.

With regard to this clonotype: At one end, the junction sequence differs from germline, possibly due to a read error. The rearrangement joins TRBV7-3 to TRBJ2-7; D may be TRBD1 or TRBD2 (5 bases each). In germline, CDR1 is SGHTA, CDR2 FQGTGA. This CDR3 is 14 amino acids long. The CDR3 bases are TGTGCCAGCAGCACGGGACCAAACTCCTACGAGCGGTACTTC. The encoded protein is CASSTGPNSYERYF.

This clonotype was recorded only once. No DNA is shown, since the ends of the CDR3 on it are uncertain; the CDR3 is the one TCRdb lists. The V gene is TRBV28, the J gene TRBJ1-2; TRBD1 is the table's D call, not checked against the DNA. The CDR3 adds up to 14 amino acids, both ends counted. Germline V lookup: CDR1 MDHEN, CDR2 SYDVKM. The CDR3 reads CASSLATGTYGCTF.

The gene calls are TRBV12-3 or TRBV12-4 and TRBJ1-1, with D possibly being TRBD1 (6 bases). Trimming stripped 10 bases from V and 4 bases from J, with 16 bases between. There are 13 residues in the CDR3. Written as DNA, the CDR3 is TGTGCCAACGGTTTCGGGGGGCCCACTGAAGCTTTCTTT. Translation: CANGFGGPTEAFF.

Concerning this clonotype: Being one base from a much bigger clone, this may be a read error. The V gene is TRBV19, the J gene TRBJ1-1, with unresolved D. V gave up 5 bases and J gave up 10 bases, with 26 bases separating them. This CDR3 is built from 16 residues. Per germline, CDR1 LNHDA and CDR2 SQIVND (reference sequence). CDR3 protein: CASSSGSSHGFSGAFF. The DNA of the CDR3 is TGTGCCAGTAGTTCCGGCTCATCTCATGGTTTCTCTGGAGCTTTCTTT.

As regards this clonotype: An end of the junction differs from the germline gene, which may be a read error. The rearrangement uses TRBV20-1 and TRBJ1-5; TRBD1 matches 8 bases. Germline CDR1 reads DFQATT; CDR2 reads SNEGSKA (reference sequence). The CDR3 is 16 amino acids. The CDR3 DNA sequence: TGCAGTGCTAGGGGTGACAGGGGATATAGCAATCAGTCCCAGCATTTT. Translation: CSARGDRGYSNQSQHF.

Note on this clonotype: At one end, the junction sequence differs from germline, possibly due to a read error. The chain combines TRBV2 with TRBJ2-7; TRBD2 agrees at 8 bases. Per germline, CDR1 SNHLY and CDR2 FYNNEI. The length of the CDR3 is 14 residues. The CDR3 region has the DNA TGTGCCAGCAGCCCGATACTAGCGGCCTACGAACAGTACTTC. This sequence encodes CASSPILAAYEQYF.

Concerning this clonotype: A read error is likely, as this CDR3 ends without the conserved phenylalanine or tryptophan. The chain carries TRBV11-1 and TRBJ1-1; D is uncertain. The CDR3 is 13 residues long. Germline CDR1 reads SGHAT; CDR2 reads FQDESV (reference sequence). Trimming removed 0 bases at V and 10 bases at J, with 12 bases between. The CDR3 DNA follows: TGTGCCAGCAGCTTAGCGCCGAGGGCTGGAGCTTTCGTT. Translating gives CASSLAPRAGAFV.

Of note for this clonotype: One end of the junction does not line up with germline, which may come from a read error. The DNA for the CDR3 is TGTGACAGCAGAAGCGGAGACGGGGAGCTGTTTTTT. Translated, it gives CDSRSGDGELFF. This chain connects TRBV7-9 to TRBJ2-2, with a tentative D call TRBD2 (5 bases). Per germline, CDR1 SEHNR and CDR2 FQNEAQ (reference sequence). This CDR3 spans 12 amino acids. Using reference TRBV7-9 and TRBJ2-2 for the parts outside the CDR3, the full variable domain is DTGVSQNPRHKITKRGQNVTFRCDPISEHNRLYWYRQTLGQGPEFLTYFQNEAQLEKSRLLSDRFSAERPKGSFSTLEIQRTEQGDSAMYLCDSRSGDGELFFGEGSRLTVL.

A remark on this clonotype: One end of the junction fails to match germline, which may point to a read error. This chain links TRBV4-2 with TRBJ2-7; 9 bases align to TRBD1. The CDR3 covers 14 residues. In germline, CDR1 is LGHNA, CDR2 YNFKEQ. The CDR3 region is CPSSPTGGMDEQYF. The CDR3 DNA follows: TGTCCCAGCAGCCCGACAGGGGGTATGGACGAGCAGTACTTT.

Worth noting for this clonotype: A clone one base away is much larger, so this may be a read error. The conserved phenylalanine or tryptophan is not found at the CDR3 terminus, so this likely reflects a read error. The chain combines TRBV20-1 with TRBJ2-1; 10 bases agree with TRBD2. Per the germline V gene, CDR1 is DFQATT and CDR2 is SNEGSKA (reference sequence). The CDR3 runs to 15 residues. V gave up 5 bases and J gave up 4 bases; unmatched junction bases: 8. The CDR3 DNA reads as TGCAGTGCTGGAAGCGGGAGGGGCTTTTACAATGAGCAGTTCTTA. Translated: CSAGSGRGFYNEQFL.

This clonotype was observed once. The V and J genes are TRBV9 and TRBJ2-1; D gene ambiguous. The CDR3 is 15 residues long. Trimming stripped 6 bases from V and 2 bases from J, with 15 bases between. Germline CDR1 reads SGDLS; CDR2 reads YYNGEE. The CDR3 loop reads CASNVEDSPYNEQFF. CDR3 nucleotides: TGTGCCAGCAACGTCGAGGATAGCCCCTACAATGAGCAGTTCTTC.

This clonotype has a count of ten or more. The V gene is TRBV5-1, the J gene TRBJ2-1; the D gene is possibly TRBD2 (6 bases). V lost 0 bases and J 6 bases, leaving 13 bases between the germline ends. Germline V CDR1 and CDR2: SGHRS, YFSETQ. The CDR3 has 15 residues. Written as DNA, the CDR3 is TGCGCCAGCAGCTTGGCCGGGGGTTCGGCCAATGAGCAGTTCTTC. Translation gives CASSLAGGSANEQFF.

This clonotype turned up a few times. One end of the junction is discordant with germline, which a read error may explain. The rearrangement uses TRBV11-1 and TRBJ2-3; D may correspond to TRBD1 or TRBD2 (5 bases each). The germline V gene has CDR1 SGHAT and CDR2 FQDESV (reference sequence). The CDR3 runs to 15 residues. The CDR3 is CTSSPGTGFTDTQYF. The CDR3 nucleotides read TGTACCAGCAGCCCCGGGACGGGGTTCACAGATACGCAGTATTTT.

As for this clonotype: The conserved phenylalanine or tryptophan normally closing the CDR3 is absent here, so this likely arose from a read error. The gene calls are TRBV4-1 and TRBJ2-5; 9 bases are a match to TRBD2. After removal of 4 bases from V and 3 bases from J, the junction contained 6 bases not matched to a gene. CDR3 length: 15 residues. Germline CDR1 and CDR2: MGHRA and YSYEKL. The chain's CDR3 is CASSPQREEKETQYL. In DNA, the CDR3 is TGCGCCAGCAGCCCCCAGCGGGAGGAGAAAGAGACCCAGTACCTC.

With respect to this clonotype: An end of the junction does not agree with germline; a read error may underlie this. The chain combines TRBV6-5 with TRBJ2-7; D uncertain. This CDR3 has 18 amino acids. Germline V gene data show CDR1 as MNHEY and CDR2 as SVGAGI. The CDR3 nucleotides are TGTGCCAACAGTTACTCGAAACCCGAAGAGATAGGGCCGATAAAGCAGTACTTC. This encodes CANSYSKPEEIGPIKQYF.

The V and J genes are TRBV11-3 and TRBJ1-1; 9 nucleotides align to TRBD1. In germline, CDR1 is SGHNT, CDR2 YENEEA. J gave up 6 bases and V 1 base, and 6 bases lay outside the gene matches. The CDR3 is 15 amino acids. CDR3 amino acids: CASSLGWTGESEAFF. CDR3 nucleotide sequence: TGTGCCAGCAGCTTAGGATGGACAGGGGAGTCTGAAGCTTTCTTT.

Points on this clonotype: A junction end diverges from the germline sequence, so it may reflect a read error. This chain uses TRBV6-6 with TRBJ2-3; 9 nucleotides line up with TRBD2. The CDR3 extends over 16 amino acids. Germline-derived CDR1 and CDR2 are MNHNY and SVGAGI (reference sequence). CDR3 in DNA: TGTGCCAGTGCAATGACTAGCGGAGACCTCACAAATACGCAGTATTTT. This translates into CASAMTSGDLTNTQYF.

Points on this clonotype: One junction end disagrees with the germline gene, perhaps due to a read error. The CDR3 nucleotides are TGTGCCATCAGTCTAGGGACGCGGGGGGGATACAATGAGCACTTCTTC. Protein: CAISLGTRGGYNEHFF. The rearrangement uses TRBV11-1 and TRBJ2-1; 9 bases are shared with TRBD2. The CDR3 is made up of 16 amino acids. The germline CDR1 and CDR2 sequences are SGHAT and FQDESV (reference sequence).

Notes on this clonotype: One end of the junction fails to match germline, which may point to a read error. V usage is TRBV4-2 and J usage is TRBJ1-3; 7 bases match TRBD1. The CDR3 is 15 residues long. The germline CDR1 and CDR2 sequences are LGHNA and YNFKEQ. The CDR3 is CAGSQTQGSGNTIHF. CDR3 DNA sequence: TGTGCCGGCAGCCAAACACAGGGGTCTGGAAACACCATACATTTT.

Comment on this clonotype: It may be a read error: a sequence one base away is much more abundant. The chain combines TRBV7-2 with TRBJ2-6; tentative D call: TRBD1 (6 bases). This CDR3 is built from 17 residues. The germline gives CDR1 SGHTA, CDR2 FQGNSA. The CDR3: CASSLQGRASWANVLTF. The CDR3 coding sequence is TGTGCCAGCAGCTTACAGGGGCGTGCCTCTTGGGCCAACGTCCTGACTTTC. Variable domain in full (rest from reference TRBV7-2 and TRBJ2-6): GAGVSQSPSNKVTEKGKDVELRCDPISGHTALYWYRQSLGQGLEFLIYFQGNSAPDKSGLPSDRFSAERTGGSVSTLTIQRTQQEDSAVYLCASSLQGRASWANVLTFGAGSRLTVL.

Points on this clonotype: A read error may account for a junction end that differs from germline. The J gene is TRBJ2-7, the V gene TRBV6-5, with 7 nucleotides matching TRBD2. CDR3 length: 13 residues. Germline V gene sequence: CDR1 MNHEY, CDR2 SVGAGI. The CDR3 is CTSSSGTLYEQYF. CDR3 DNA sequence: TGTACCAGCAGCAGCGGGACTCTCTACGAGCAGTACTTC.

Concerning this clonotype itself: The junction and the germline gene differ at one end; a read error may be behind it. The J gene is TRBJ2-7, the V gene TRBV20-1, with 10 bases that match TRBD1. The CDR3 is made up of 16 amino acids. Germline V CDR1 and CDR2: DFQATT, SNEGSKA (reference sequence). The CDR3 sequence is CSVTSLWDRGWDEQYF. CDR3 DNA sequence: TGCAGTGTTACCTCGCTCTGGGACAGGGGTTGGGACGAACAGTACTTC.